The 15 T cell receptor beta chains listed next were all sequenced from one sample in a study of OX40 agonist ivuxolimab in advanced cancers. TCRdb keeps only in-frame clones here, not all; method: immunoSEQ multiplex PCR. This table holds over 65,000 clones, around 92% found once. The starting material was CD4+ or CD8+ T cells sorted from blood, obtained in a trial of the OX40 agonist ivuxolimab. These TCRs come from an adult with an advanced solid tumor such as melanoma, head and neck, liver or kidney cancer.

CDR3 bases: TGTGCCAGCAGTGAGGGACACTACAATGAGCAGTTCTTC. It encodes CASSEGHYNEQFF. The chain couples TRBV6-4 to TRBJ2-1; weak D call: TRBD1 (6 bases). The CDR3 has 13 amino acids. Trimming shortened V by 3 bases and J by 3 bases, and 6 bases separated the two germline ends. In germline, CDR1 is MRHNA, CDR2 SNTAGT.

The chain combines TRBV11-2 with TRBJ2-3, with a weak D call TRBD2 (6 bases). Germline CDR1 reads SGHAT; CDR2 reads FQNNGV. This CDR3 has 11 residues. Trimming left V 5 bases short and J 6 bases short, with 6 bases between. CDR3 loop: CASSGGDTQYF. CDR3 DNA sequence: TGTGCCAGCAGCGGGGGGGATACGCAGTATTTT.

This chain links TRBV5-4 with TRBJ2-1; the D call may be TRBD1 or TRBD2 (5 bases each). CDR3 length: 13 amino acids. Trimming stripped 5 bases from V and 7 bases from J, with 13 bases between. Germline V gives CDR1 SGHNT, CDR2 YYREEE (reference sequence). The CDR3 bases are TGTGCCAGCAGAACGGGACCAGCAAATGAGCAGTTCTTC. Its protein product is CASRTGPANEQFF.

This clone was seen a handful of times. V usage is TRBV21-1 and J usage is TRBJ1-1; the D call of TRBD1 is as the table states it, not checked on the DNA. TRBV21-1 is flagged as a pseudogene. The length of the CDR3 is 15 residues. CDR3 sequence reads: CASSNGTGKNTEAFF. CDR3 sequence (DNA): TGTGCCAGCAGTAACGGGACAGGGAAGAACACTGAAGCTTTCTTT.

This chain joins TRBV19 and TRBJ1-6; unclear D gene. There are 14 residues in the CDR3. V dropped 5 bases and J dropped 8 bases, with 13 bases sitting between them. Germline loops: CDR1 LNHDA, CDR2 SQIVND (reference sequence). The CDR3 loop is CASSHGRGYSPLHF. The CDR3 DNA follows: TGTGCCAGTAGTCATGGCCGGGGATATTCACCCCTCCACTTT.

The chain employs TRBV7-9 and TRBJ2-4; D gene unclear. Per the germline V gene, CDR1 is SEHNR and CDR2 is FQNEAQ (reference sequence). The germline V and J ends were trimmed by 5 bases and 8 bases, with 10 bases remaining between them. The CDR3 runs to 12 residues. CDR3 sequence (DNA): TGTGCCAGCAGCCTCGGGTGGGACATTCAGTACTTC. Its translation: CASSLGWDIQYF.

The chain recombines TRBV6-5 with TRBJ2-1; D unclear. Germline CDR1 reads MNHEY; CDR2 reads SVGAGI. This CDR3 has 15 residues. Trimming cost V 5 bases and J 5 bases, with 16 bases left between them. The CDR3 bases are TGTGCCAGCAGTCTCGCAGGATTACTTGACAATGAGCAGTTCTTC. This codes for CASSLAGLLDNEQFF.

V usage is TRBV9 and J usage is TRBJ2-7; tentatively, D is TRBD1 (5 bases). The CDR3 covers 13 residues. Trimming stripped 4 bases from V and 1 base from J, with 9 bases between. Germline lookup yields CDR1 SGDLS and CDR2 YYNGEE. CDR3 loop: CASSTQGSYEQYF. CDR3 coding DNA: TGTGCCAGCAGCACTCAGGGATCCTACGAGCAGTACTTC.

The chain combines TRBV18 with TRBJ1-2; 8 bases fit TRBD1. After removal of 3 bases from V and 2 bases from J, the junction contained 8 bases not matched to a gene. CDR3 length: 16 amino acids. CDR1 is KGHSH and CDR2 is LQKENI in the germline V gene. The chain's CDR3 is CASSPTPGQGNYGYTF. Here the CDR3 DNA reads TGTGCCAGCTCACCCACTCCCGGACAGGGCAACTATGGCTACACCTTC.

This rearrangement joins TRBV6-1 to TRBJ1-1, with 9 bases matching TRBD1. The germline V gene has CDR1 MNHNS and CDR2 SASEGT. The CDR3 has 15 residues. Germline trimming cut 0 bases from V and 8 bases from J; bases unmatched to any gene: 7. The CDR3: CASSEAGQGLSEAFF. The DNA of the CDR3 is TGTGCCAGCAGTGAAGCGGGACAGGGACTATCCGAAGCTTTCTTT.

The chain couples TRBV15 to TRBJ2-5, with 9 bases fitting TRBD1. This CDR3 has 15 amino acids. V gave up 3 bases and J gave up 4 bases; unmatched junction bases: 6. Germline CDR1 LNHNV, CDR2 YYDKDF (reference sequence). The CDR3 DNA reads as TGTGCCACCAGCAGGGACAGGGGATTTGGAGAGACCCAGTACTTC. Residues: CATSRDRGFGETQYF.

This clone was recorded once. This chain uses TRBV5-5 with TRBJ1-2; 7 bases map to TRBD1. Trimming at V came to 3 bases and at J to 2 bases, leaving 1 base not matched to a gene. The CDR3 covers 13 residues. The germline V gene encodes CDR1 SGHKS and CDR2 YYEKEE (reference sequence). CDR3 nucleotides: TGTGCCAGCAGCTCGGGACAGAACTATGGCTACACCTTC. It codes for CASSSGQNYGYTF. Full variable domain (rest looked up from reference TRBV5-5 and TRBJ1-2): DAGVTQSPTHLIKTRGQQVTLRCSPISGHKSVSWYQQVLGQGPQFIFQYYEKEERGRGNFPDRFSARQFPNYSSELNVNALLLGDSALYLCASSSGQNYGYTFGSGTRLTVV.

The V call is TRBV6-5, the J call TRBJ2-3, with D possibly TRBD1 on 5 matching bases. This CDR3 has 12 amino acids. Trimming stripped 7 bases from V and 3 bases from J, with 8 bases between. Germline V gene lookup returns CDR1 MNHEY and CDR2 SVGAGI. The CDR3 DNA reads as TGTGCCAGCATGCAGGGTACAGATACGCAGTATTTT. It specifies CASMQGTDTQYF.

V usage is TRBV27 and J usage is TRBJ2-7; TRBD2 might be the D (6 bases). Per the germline V gene, CDR1 is MNHEY and CDR2 is SMNVEV (reference sequence). The ends were cut back, 8 bases at V and 4 bases at J, with 15 bases in the middle. This CDR3 is built from 13 residues. In DNA, the CDR3 is TGTGCCAGCGGGATGGAGGGTACATACGAGCAGTACTTC. This sequence encodes CASGMEGTYEQYF.

The gene calls are TRBV4-3 and TRBJ2-3, with TRBD2 matching 7 bases. The CDR3 is 18 residues long. Germline CDR1 reads LGHNA; CDR2 reads YSLEER. V lost 0 bases, J lost 0 bases, and 9 bases stayed unmatched. The chain's CDR3 is CASSQDGSTGGSTDTQYF. DNA for the CDR3: TGCGCCAGCAGCCAAGATGGTTCGACCGGGGGGAGCACAGATACGCAGTATTTT.